The 8 T cell receptor beta chains below all came from one sample that was sequenced in a study of early T cells in non-severe SARS-CoV-2 infection. TCRdb recomputed calls from the 5' RACE reads with MiXCR, one row per CDR3 protein. The sample yields around 29,000 distinct CDR3 sequences, 5% to 6.5% seen once. The sample consisted of whole blood. The receptors derive from an adult who was a healthcare worker with PCR-confirmed SARS-CoV-2 infection or an uninfected control (not recorded which).

This clonotype has a count of ten or more. The V gene is TRBV7-2, the J gene TRBJ2-2, with D perhaps matching TRBD1 (5 bases). The V end lost 3 bases, the J end lost 2 bases, and 13 bases lay between the germline ends. CDR1 SGHTA and CDR2 FQGNSA come from the germline V gene. The CDR3 runs 16 residues. CDR3 DNA sequence: TGTGCCAGCAGCTTCCCCCGCGGACATAACACCGGGGAGCTGTTTTTT. This gives the protein CASSFPRGHNTGELFF.

This clonotype was found many times. This rearrangement joins TRBV5-5 to TRBJ1-6, with 8 bases identical to TRBD1. CDR3 size: 15 residues. The V gene end was trimmed by 7 bases and the J gene end by 2 bases; junction bases not matched to a gene: 5. Germline CDR1 and CDR2: SGHKS and YYEKEE (reference sequence). CDR3 region: CASGQGRAYNSPLHF. In DNA, the CDR3 is TGTGCCAGCGGACAGGGTCGGGCCTATAATTCACCCCTCCACTTT.

CDR3 in DNA: TGCAGTGCTAGCTACCGTCGGGCTAACTACGAGCAGTACTTC. Translation: CSASYRRANYEQYF. The gene calls are TRBV20-1 and TRBJ2-7; no reliable D call. Germline V lookup: CDR1 DFQATT, CDR2 SNEGSKA (reference sequence). The V end lost 3 bases, the J end lost 3 bases, and 15 bases lay between the germline ends. The CDR3 is 14 residues long.

This clonotype has ten or more counts. J is TRBJ2-3 and V is TRBV19; no clear D gene. The germline V and J ends were trimmed by 1 base and 6 bases, with 2 bases remaining between them. The germline gives CDR1 LNHDA, CDR2 SQIVND (reference sequence). This CDR3 contains 11 residues. The CDR3 reads CASSIVDTQYF. The CDR3 DNA reads as TGTGCCAGTAGTATAGTGGATACGCAGTATTTT. Drawing the rest from reference TRBV19 and TRBJ2-3, the complete variable domain is DGGITQSPKYLFRKEGQNVTLSCEQNLNHDAMYWYRQDPGQGLRLIYYSQIVNDFQKGDIAEGYSVSREKKESFPLTVTSAQKNPTAFYLCASSIVDTQYFGPGTRLTVL.

This clonotype was recorded many times. The chain combines TRBV28 with TRBJ1-5; D might be TRBD1 (5 bases). V lost 5 bases, J lost 1 base, and 18 bases lay in between. This CDR3 region has 17 residues. Per the germline V gene, CDR1 is MDHEN and CDR2 is SYDVKM. CDR3 loop: CASSGTTGIGSNQPQHF. CDR3 sequence (DNA): TGTGCCAGCAGTGGGACGACGGGGATTGGGAGCAATCAGCCCCAGCATTTT.

This clonotype was counted at least ten times. The chain employs TRBV6-6 and TRBJ1-6; D ambiguous. Germline CDR1 reads MNHNY; CDR2 reads SVGAGI (reference sequence). The V end was cut by 6 bases, the J end by 9 bases, with 6 bases between. This CDR3 is 11 amino acids long. The CDR3 region is CASSPASPLHF. The CDR3 bases are TGTGCCAGCAGCCCAGCTTCACCCCTCCACTTT.

Ten or more counts support this clonotype. The rearrangement joins TRBV27 to TRBJ2-3; 13 positions match TRBD2. The CDR3 has 16 amino acids. The junction had 6 bases not matched to a gene; V was cut back by 6 bases and J by 3 bases. CDR1 is MNHEY, CDR2 SMNVEV, per germline (reference sequence). This CDR3 is CASRRTSGSRTDTQYF. As DNA, the CDR3 is TGTGCCAGCAGGCGGACTAGCGGGAGTAGGACAGATACGCAGTATTTT.

The genes are TRBV7-9 and TRBJ1-4; no clear D gene. The V gene lost 3 bases and the J gene lost 3 bases, with 8 bases spanning the gap. Germline V lookup: CDR1 SEHNR, CDR2 FQNEAQ (reference sequence). This CDR3 spans 14 amino acids. For the CDR3, the DNA is TGTGCCAGCAGCTTGTCAGGAGCTAATGAAAAACTGTTTTTT. The encoded protein is CASSLSGANEKLFF.